Reported below is one T cell receptor (beta chain). Antigen: not known. The data were obtained in a study of T cell responses to AZD1222 COVID-19 vaccine. CDR3 length: 13 amino acids. V trimming: 6 bases; J trimming: 6 bases; junction bases outside the gene matches: 3. Looked up from germline, CDR1 is SNHLY and CDR2 is FYNNEI. Assay used: immunoSEQ multiplex PCR; TCRdb lists only in-frame clones, some missing. This sample has over 70,000 clones, with nearly 90% found just once. General observations from the study: Epitopes outside B.1.351 and B.1.1.7 mutated regions reportedly drew nearly half of spike TCRs. Only 5 or 6 people who got AZD1222 tested seropositive at baseline. Repertoires were sampled only after the peak T cell response. Donors, mostly white British, included more females; clonal diversity was possibly underestimated.

The source of this sequence is an adult who received the AZD1222 COVID-19 vaccine. Source: peripheral blood, taken 28 days after the second AZD1222 dose. The chain links TRBV2 to TRBJ2-1, with 9 bases matching TRBD1. In DNA form, the CDR3 reads TGTGCCAGCAGCCCGACAGGGGGCAATGAGCAGTTCTTC. As protein: CASSPTGGNEQFF.